This T cell receptor beta chain was captured in a study of beta chain features in type 1 diabetes. Broader study findings: With patients and controls alike, PCR might favor shorter templates to an equal degree.

This clone showed up just a few times. The target antigen is unknown. Expressed TCRB transcripts were sequenced because the entire RNA isolate underwent reverse transcription. Generated by immunoSEQ multiplex PCR, the TCRdb table keeps only in-frame clones and is missing some. In the table there are 130,000 or so clones, 9.5% to 10% of which are singletons. The V gene end was trimmed by 10 bases and the J gene end by 0 bases; junction bases not matched to a gene: 7. Germline CDR1 reads LNHDA; CDR2 reads SQIVND (reference sequence). This CDR3 is 16 amino acids long. The TCR comes from a woman in her forties in good health. J is TRBJ2-6 and V is TRBV19, with 9 nucleotides matching TRBD1. The sequencing input was central memory CD4+ T cells from blood. The CDR3 spells CATRDRANSGANVLTF. The CDR3 nucleotides are TGTGCCACCAGGGACAGGGCCAACTCTGGGGCCAACGTCCTGACTTTC.